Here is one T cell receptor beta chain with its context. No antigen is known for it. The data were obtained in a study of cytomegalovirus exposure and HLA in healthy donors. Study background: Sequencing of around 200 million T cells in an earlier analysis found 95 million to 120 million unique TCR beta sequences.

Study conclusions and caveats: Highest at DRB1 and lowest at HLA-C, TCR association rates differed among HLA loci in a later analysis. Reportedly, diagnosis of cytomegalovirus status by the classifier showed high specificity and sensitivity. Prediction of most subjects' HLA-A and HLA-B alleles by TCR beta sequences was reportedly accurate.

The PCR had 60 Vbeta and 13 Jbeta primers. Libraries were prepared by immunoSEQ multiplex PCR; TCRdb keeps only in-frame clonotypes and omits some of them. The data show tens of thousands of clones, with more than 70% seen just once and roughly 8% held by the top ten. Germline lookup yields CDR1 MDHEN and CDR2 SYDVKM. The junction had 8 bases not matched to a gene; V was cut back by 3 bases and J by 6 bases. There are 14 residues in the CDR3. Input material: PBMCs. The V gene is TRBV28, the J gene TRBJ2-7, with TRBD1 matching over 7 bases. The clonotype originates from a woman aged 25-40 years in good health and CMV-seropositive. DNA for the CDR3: TGTGCCAGCAGTTTGACCCCCGGGACAGTCGAGCAGTACTTC. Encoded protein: CASSLTPGTVEQYF.